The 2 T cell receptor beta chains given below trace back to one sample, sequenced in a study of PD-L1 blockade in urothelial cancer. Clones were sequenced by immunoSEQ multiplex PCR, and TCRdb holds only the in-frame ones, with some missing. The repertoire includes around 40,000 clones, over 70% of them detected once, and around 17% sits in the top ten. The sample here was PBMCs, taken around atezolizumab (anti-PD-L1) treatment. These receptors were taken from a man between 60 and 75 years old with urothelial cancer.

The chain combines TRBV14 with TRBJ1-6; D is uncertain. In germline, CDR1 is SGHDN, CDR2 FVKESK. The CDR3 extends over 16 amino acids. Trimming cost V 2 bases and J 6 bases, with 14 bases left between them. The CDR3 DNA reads TGTGCCAGCAGCCAATTAAGCTCACGGGGTAATTCACCCCTCCACTTT. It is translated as CASSQLSSRGNSPLHF.

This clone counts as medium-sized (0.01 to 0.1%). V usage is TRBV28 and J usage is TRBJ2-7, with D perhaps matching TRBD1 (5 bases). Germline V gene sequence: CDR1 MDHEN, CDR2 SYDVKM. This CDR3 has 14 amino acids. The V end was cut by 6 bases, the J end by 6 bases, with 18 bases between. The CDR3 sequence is CASRMTELWGEQYF. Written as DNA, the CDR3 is TGTGCCAGCAGGATGACAGAACTTTGGGGCGAGCAGTACTTC.